Listed below are T cell receptor beta chains from one sample, sequenced in a study of Graves' ophthalmopathy and Graves' hyperthyroidism. TCRdb reprocessed the multiplex PCR reads with MiXCR, giving one entry per CDR3 protein. The sample contains roughly 500,000 distinct CDR3 sequences, around 15% of which appear only once. The sequencing input was blood. These receptors were collected from a woman in her 30s with Graves' ophthalmopathy. Each CDR3 is given without its conserved first and last residue. Each record gives: V gene, J gene, CDR3 protein.

TRBV28,TRBJ2-2,ASSLKVPYTGELF
TRBV24-1,TRBJ2-7,ATSSASRTYEQY
TRBV20-1,TRBJ1-5,SARSGQGGNQPQH
TRBV12-3/TRBV12-4,TRBJ2-7,ASSIGVYEQY
TRBV7-9,TRBJ2-7,ASSLGAPRVLREQY
TRBV19,TRBJ1-5,ASSGGSLQPQH
TRBV11-3,TRBJ2-6,ASSPRESGANVLT
TRBV19,TRBJ2-4,ASSIAGLKNIQY
TRBV6-5,TRBJ1-6,ASSYAPTTNSPLH
TRBV12-3/TRBV12-4,TRBJ2-5,ASSLARSSETQY
TRBV7-2,TRBJ2-2,ASSLAGGPDGELF
TRBV15,TRBJ2-2,ATSTTGELAELF
TRBV7-9,TRBJ1-1,ASSRVGGAEAF
TRBV6-5,TRBJ1-6,ASSYGDRGTSPLH
TRBV12-3/TRBV12-4,TRBJ1-2,ASSLDRGIYGYT
TRBV20-1,TRBJ2-7,SAREGQGAYEQY
TRBV6-5,TRBJ2-5,ASSFWREGKEETQY
TRBV6-5,TRBJ2-5,ASSSPDRPRAKTQY
TRBV6-2/TRBV6-3,TRBJ2-5,ASRKGGGARYQETQY
TRBV5-1,TRBJ2-4,ASSFGYGSSKNIQY
TRBV24-1,TRBJ1-5,ATSEGSQPQH
TRBV4-1,TRBJ1-1,ASSQGSGADEAF
TRBV27,TRBJ1-2,ASSPQGRSGYT
TRBV28,TRBJ1-5,ASSSPAPQH
TRBV20-1,TRBJ1-1,SANFREGTEAF
TRBV12-5,TRBJ1-2,ASGFARGDGYT
TRBV29-1,TRBJ2-2,SALWGGSNTGELF
TRBV6-1,TRBJ1-3,ASTRQAGNTIY
TRBV24-1,TRBJ2-7,ANGQAVHEQY
TRBV6-5,TRBJ1-3,ASSYQGSGNTIY
TRBV2,TRBJ1-5,ASSEGVRGYNQPQH
TRBV3-1,TRBJ2-7,ASSPLTGGPGEQY
TRBV30,TRBJ1-2,AWRTKIRYGYT
TRBV7-2,TRBJ2-5,ASSLAQGLFETQY
TRBV7-2,TRBJ1-2,ASSTYRGYT
TRBV28,TRBJ1-5,ASRSAGEGDQPQH
TRBV9,TRBJ1-2,ASSEYDSYAPDYT
TRBV30,TRBJ1-2,AWSLIKGHQVPRGYT
TRBV2,TRBJ1-1,ASTNAPLGNTEAF
TRBV4-1,TRBJ2-5,ASSHLLAGAVY
TRBV5-1,TRBJ1-2,ASVSGTGGDYT
TRBV5-6,TRBJ2-7,ASSYHSVPYEQY
TRBV27,TRBJ1-6,ASSPRIGRDYNSPLH
TRBV11-1,TRBJ2-1,ASSPRPGQGDNEQF